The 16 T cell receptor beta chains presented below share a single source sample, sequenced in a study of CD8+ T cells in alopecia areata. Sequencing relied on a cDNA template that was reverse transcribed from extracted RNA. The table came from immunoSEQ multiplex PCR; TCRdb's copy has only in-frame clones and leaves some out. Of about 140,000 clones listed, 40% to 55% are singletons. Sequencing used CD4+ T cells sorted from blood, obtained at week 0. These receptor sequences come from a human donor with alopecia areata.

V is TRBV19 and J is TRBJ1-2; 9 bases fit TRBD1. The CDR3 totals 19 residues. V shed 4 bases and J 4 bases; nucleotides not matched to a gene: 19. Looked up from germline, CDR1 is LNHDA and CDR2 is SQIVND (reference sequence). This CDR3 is CASSNPTGTGFGRSYGYTF. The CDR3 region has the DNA TGTGCCAGTAGTAACCCGACCGGGACAGGGTTCGGCCGTAGCTATGGCTACACCTTC.

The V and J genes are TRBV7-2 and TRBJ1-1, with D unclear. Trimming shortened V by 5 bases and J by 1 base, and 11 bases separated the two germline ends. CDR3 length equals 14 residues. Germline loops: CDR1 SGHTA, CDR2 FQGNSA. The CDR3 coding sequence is TGTGCCAGCAGCCGCGACCGGGGGAACACTGAAGCTTTCTTT. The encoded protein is CASSRDRGNTEAFF.

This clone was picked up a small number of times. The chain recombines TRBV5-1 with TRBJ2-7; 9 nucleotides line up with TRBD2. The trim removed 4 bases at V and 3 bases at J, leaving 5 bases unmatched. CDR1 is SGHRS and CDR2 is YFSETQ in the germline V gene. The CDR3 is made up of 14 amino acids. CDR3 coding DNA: TGCGCCAGCAGCCCGGTTAGCGGGAGCTACGAGCAGTACTTC. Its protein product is CASSPVSGSYEQYF.

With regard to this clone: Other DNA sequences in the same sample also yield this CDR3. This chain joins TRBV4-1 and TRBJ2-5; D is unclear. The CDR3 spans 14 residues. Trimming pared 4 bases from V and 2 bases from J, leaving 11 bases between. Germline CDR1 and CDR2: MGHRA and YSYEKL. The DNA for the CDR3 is TGCGCCAGCAGCCTAAAGACGGAGCAAGAGACCCAGTACTTC. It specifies CASSLKTEQETQYF.

CDR3: CASSLVDANEQFF. In DNA, the CDR3 is TGTGCCAGCAGCTTGGTCGATGCCAATGAGCAGTTCTTC. J is TRBJ2-1 and V is TRBV5-4; D gene uncertain. This CDR3 spans 13 amino acids. Trimming cost V 0 bases and J 6 bases, with 7 bases left between them. Per germline, CDR1 SGHNT and CDR2 YYREEE (reference sequence).

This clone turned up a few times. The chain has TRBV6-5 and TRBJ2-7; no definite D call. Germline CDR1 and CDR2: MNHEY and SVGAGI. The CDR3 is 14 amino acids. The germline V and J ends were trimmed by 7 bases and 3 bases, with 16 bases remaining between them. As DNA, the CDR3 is TGTGCCAGCAAACAAACCTGGACCAACTACGAGCAGTACTTC. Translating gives CASKQTWTNYEQYF.

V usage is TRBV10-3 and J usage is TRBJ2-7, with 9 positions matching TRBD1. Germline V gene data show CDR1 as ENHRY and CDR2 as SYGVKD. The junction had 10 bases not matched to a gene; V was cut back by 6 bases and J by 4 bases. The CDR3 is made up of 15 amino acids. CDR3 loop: CAIRRSGTGLYEQYF. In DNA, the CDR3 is TGTGCCATCAGAAGATCCGGGACAGGGTTGTACGAGCAGTACTTC.

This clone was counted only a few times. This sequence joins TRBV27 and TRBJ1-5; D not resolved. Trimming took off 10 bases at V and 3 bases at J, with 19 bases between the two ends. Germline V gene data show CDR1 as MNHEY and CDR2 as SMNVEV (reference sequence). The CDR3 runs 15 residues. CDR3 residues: CATRSTNLANQPQHF. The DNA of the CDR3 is TGTGCCACCAGGAGCACGAATCTTGCCAATCAGCCCCAGCATTTT.

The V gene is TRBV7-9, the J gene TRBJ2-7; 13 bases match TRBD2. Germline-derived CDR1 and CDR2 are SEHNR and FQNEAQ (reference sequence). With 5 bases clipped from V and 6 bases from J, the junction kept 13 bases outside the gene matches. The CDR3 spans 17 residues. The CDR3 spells CASSTNPRLAGGLEQYF. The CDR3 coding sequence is TGTGCCAGCAGCACCAACCCCAGACTAGCGGGAGGTCTCGAGCAGTACTTC.

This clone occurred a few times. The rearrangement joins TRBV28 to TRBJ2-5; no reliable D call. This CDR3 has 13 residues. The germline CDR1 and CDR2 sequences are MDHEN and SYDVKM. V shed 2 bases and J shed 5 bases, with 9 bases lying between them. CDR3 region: CASSLGSGETQYF. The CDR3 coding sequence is TGTGCCAGCAGTTTAGGGTCCGGGGAGACCCAGTACTTC.

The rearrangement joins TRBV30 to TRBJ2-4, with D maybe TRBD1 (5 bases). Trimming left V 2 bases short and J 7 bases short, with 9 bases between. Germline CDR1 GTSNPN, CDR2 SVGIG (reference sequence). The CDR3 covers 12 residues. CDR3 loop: CAWSQGLNIQYF. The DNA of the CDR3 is TGTGCCTGGAGTCAGGGATTGAACATTCAGTACTTC.

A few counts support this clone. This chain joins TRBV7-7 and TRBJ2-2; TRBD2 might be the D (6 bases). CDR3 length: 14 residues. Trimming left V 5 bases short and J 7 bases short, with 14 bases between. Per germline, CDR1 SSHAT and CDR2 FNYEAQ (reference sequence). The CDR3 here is CASSKTQGLGELFF. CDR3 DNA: TGTGCCAGCAGCAAGACCCAGGGACTCGGGGAGCTGTTTTTT.

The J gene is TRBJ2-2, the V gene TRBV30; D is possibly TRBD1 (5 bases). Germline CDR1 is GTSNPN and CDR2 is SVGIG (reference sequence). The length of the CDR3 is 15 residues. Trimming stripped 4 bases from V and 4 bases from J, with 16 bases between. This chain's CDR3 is CAWTPGRVSTGELFF. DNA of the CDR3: TGTGCCTGGACCCCGGGCAGGGTCAGCACCGGGGAGCTGTTTTTT.

The CDR3 sequence is CATSSGASSGSEKLFF. DNA for the CDR3: TGTGCCACCAGCAGTGGGGCCTCCTCAGGGAGTGAAAAACTGTTTTTT. V gene TRBV15 combines with J gene TRBJ1-4, with D possibly being TRBD1 (5 bases). Germline lookup yields CDR1 LNHNV and CDR2 YYDKDF (reference sequence). Trimming removed 3 bases at V and 7 bases at J, with 18 bases between. This CDR3 is built from 16 residues.

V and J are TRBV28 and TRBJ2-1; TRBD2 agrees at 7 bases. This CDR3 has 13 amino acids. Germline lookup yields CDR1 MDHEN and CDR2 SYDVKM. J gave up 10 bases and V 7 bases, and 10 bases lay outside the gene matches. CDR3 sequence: CASKRGRADEQFF. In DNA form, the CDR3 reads TGTGCCAGCAAACGGGGGAGGGCCGACGAGCAGTTCTTC.

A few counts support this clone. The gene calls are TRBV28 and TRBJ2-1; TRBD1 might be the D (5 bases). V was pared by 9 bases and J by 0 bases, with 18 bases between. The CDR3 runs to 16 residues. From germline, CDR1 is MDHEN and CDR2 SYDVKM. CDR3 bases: TGTGCCAGTGACACCCAGGGCGCAAGCTCCTACAATGAGCAGTTCTTC. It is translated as CASDTQGASSYNEQFF.